Sequencing of this T cell receptor beta chain was carried out in a study of cytomegalovirus exposure and HLA in healthy donors. Across the study: Of the donors genotyped, several hundred in all, 81% fell in the Caucasian-associated ancestry cluster.

The PCR used 60 Vbeta and 13 Jbeta primers. Using immunoSEQ multiplex PCR, the repertoire was profiled, and TCRdb retains in-frame clones only, with some absent. The sample holds fewer than 120,000 clones, around 78% seen once. Worth noting for this clone: Antigen unknown.

Study-wide findings and caveats: Earlier analysis yielded a pattern in which most TCR beta V segments were productive about 87% or about 30% of the time. Other equally common chains were less clonally expanded than HLA-associated TCR beta chains, a later analysis showed. Reports described diagnosis of cytomegalovirus status by the classifier as highly specific and sensitive.

Source material: PBMCs. This receptor was obtained from a woman aged 30 to 39 in good health and CMV-seronegative.

The CDR3 loop is CASIPGTGVMNTEAFF. The CDR3 DNA reads TGTGCCAGTATTCCCGGGACAGGTGTCATGAACACTGAAGCTTTCTTT. The V and J genes are TRBV28 and TRBJ1-1; 8 bases agree with TRBD1. Germline CDR1 and CDR2: MDHEN and SYDVKM. The CDR3 runs to 16 residues. J lost 0 bases, V lost 9 bases, and 12 bases had no gene match.